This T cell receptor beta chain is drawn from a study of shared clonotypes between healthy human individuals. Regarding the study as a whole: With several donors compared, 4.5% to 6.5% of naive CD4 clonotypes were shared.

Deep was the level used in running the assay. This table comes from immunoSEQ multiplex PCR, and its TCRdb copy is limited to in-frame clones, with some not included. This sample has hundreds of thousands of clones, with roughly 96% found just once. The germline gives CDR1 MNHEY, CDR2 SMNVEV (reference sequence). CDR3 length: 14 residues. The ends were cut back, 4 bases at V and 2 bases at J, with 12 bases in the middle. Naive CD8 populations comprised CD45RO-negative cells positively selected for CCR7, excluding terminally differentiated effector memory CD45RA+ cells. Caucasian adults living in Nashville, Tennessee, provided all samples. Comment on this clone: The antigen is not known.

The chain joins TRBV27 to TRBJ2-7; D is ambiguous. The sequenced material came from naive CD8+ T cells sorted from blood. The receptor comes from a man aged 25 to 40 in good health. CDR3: CASSSHSDPYEQYF. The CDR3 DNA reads TGTGCCAGCAGTTCCCACAGCGACCCCTACGAGCAGTACTTC.